The T cell receptor (beta chain) described here comes from a study of identifying expanded T cells in peripheral blood. Points from the study as a whole: Two-week clone count variance significantly increased as total template count grew. Over approximately two and four weeks, about 15 and 19 clones changed, versus roughly 1.2 between replicates.

Germline V gene data show CDR1 as SNHLY and CDR2 as FYNNEI. This CDR3 region has 16 residues. V lost 4 bases to trimming and J lost 0 bases, with 10 bases between them. With regard to this clone: Its antigen is undetermined.

Healthy donors had no documented immune events, such as infections, while sampled. Clones were sequenced by immunoSEQ multiplex PCR, and TCRdb holds only the in-frame ones, with some missing. The profile shows more than 45,000 clones, 89% of them singletons. This TCR was sampled from a person aged 18 to 75 in good health. This chain links TRBV2 with TRBJ2-6; either TRBD1 or TRBD2 may fit D (5 bases each). The sequenced material came from blood. The CDR3 sequence is CASSGGIDSGANVLTF. CDR3 nucleotide sequence: TGTGCCAGCAGTGGGGGGATCGACTCTGGGGCCAACGTCCTGACTTTC.